This T cell receptor (beta chain) was found in a study of CD8+ T cells in alopecia areata. Study-wide background: Twice a day, 5 to 10 mg of oral tofacitinib was administered to treated patients.

Extracted from the samples, RNA was reverse transcribed into cDNA to serve as the sequencing template. Method: immunoSEQ multiplex PCR; TCRdb's copy keeps in-frame clones and lacks some. Altogether 160,000 or so clones are present, roughly 66% being singletons, with the ten largest covering about an eighth. A remark on this clone: Its antigen is unknown.

CDR1 is SGHRS, CDR2 YFSETQ, per germline. Trimming took 3 bases from V and 0 from J; bases not matched to a gene: 4. The CDR3 is made up of 15 amino acids. Study results and caveats: Among patients, TCR sharing was less clear than in mice, a difference possibly due in part to HLA diversity in the patient population.

This sample comprised CD8+ T cells sorted from blood, obtained at week 0. This receptor was identified in a human donor with alopecia areata. This chain joins TRBV5-1 and TRBJ2-3; 7 bases match TRBD1. The CDR3 bases are TGCGCCAGCAGCTCGACACAGGGGAGCACAGATACGCAGTATTTT. Translated: CASSSTQGSTDTQYF.